This TCR beta chain is from a study of T cells in Graves' hyperthyroidism and ophthalmopathy. About this clonotype itself: This is likely a read error, given that the CDR3 carries no conserved phenylalanine or tryptophan at its end.

RNA transcripts provided the source from which TCR beta CDR3 regions were amplified. The HTBI set primed first-round TCR CDR3 RT-PCR. TCRdb itself ran the multiplex PCR reads through MiXCR, one entry per CDR3 protein. The table records hundreds of thousands of distinct CDR3 sequences, approximately 14% of them present only once. This receptor was taken from a woman younger than 45 with Graves' hyperthyroidism. The specimen sequenced was blood.

The CDR3 protein is CASSSTGVRETQYL. The CDR3 nucleotides read TGTGCCAGCAGCTCCACAGGGGTCAGAGAGACCCAGTACCTC. The genes are TRBV7-8 and TRBJ2-5; TRBD1 matches 7 bases. This CDR3 is built from 14 residues. V lost 4 bases, J lost 4 bases, and 6 bases stayed unmatched. CDR1 is SGHVS, CDR2 FQNEAQ, per germline.